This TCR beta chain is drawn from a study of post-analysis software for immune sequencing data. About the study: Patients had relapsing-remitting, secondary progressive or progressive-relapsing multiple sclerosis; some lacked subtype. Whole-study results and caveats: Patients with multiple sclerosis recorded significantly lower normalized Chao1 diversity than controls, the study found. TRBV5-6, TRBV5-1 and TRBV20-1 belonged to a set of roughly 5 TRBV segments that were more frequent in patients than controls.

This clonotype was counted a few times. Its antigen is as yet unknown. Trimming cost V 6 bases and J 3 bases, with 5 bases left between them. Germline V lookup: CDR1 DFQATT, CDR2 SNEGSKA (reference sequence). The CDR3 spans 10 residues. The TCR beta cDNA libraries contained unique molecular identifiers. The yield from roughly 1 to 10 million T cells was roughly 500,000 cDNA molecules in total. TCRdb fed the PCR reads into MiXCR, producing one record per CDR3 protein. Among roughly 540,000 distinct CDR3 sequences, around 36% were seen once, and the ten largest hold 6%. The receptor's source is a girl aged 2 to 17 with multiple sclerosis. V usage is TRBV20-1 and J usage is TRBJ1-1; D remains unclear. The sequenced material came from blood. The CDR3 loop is CSAEDTEAFF. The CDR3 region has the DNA TGCAGTGCAGAGGACACTGAAGCTTTCTTT.